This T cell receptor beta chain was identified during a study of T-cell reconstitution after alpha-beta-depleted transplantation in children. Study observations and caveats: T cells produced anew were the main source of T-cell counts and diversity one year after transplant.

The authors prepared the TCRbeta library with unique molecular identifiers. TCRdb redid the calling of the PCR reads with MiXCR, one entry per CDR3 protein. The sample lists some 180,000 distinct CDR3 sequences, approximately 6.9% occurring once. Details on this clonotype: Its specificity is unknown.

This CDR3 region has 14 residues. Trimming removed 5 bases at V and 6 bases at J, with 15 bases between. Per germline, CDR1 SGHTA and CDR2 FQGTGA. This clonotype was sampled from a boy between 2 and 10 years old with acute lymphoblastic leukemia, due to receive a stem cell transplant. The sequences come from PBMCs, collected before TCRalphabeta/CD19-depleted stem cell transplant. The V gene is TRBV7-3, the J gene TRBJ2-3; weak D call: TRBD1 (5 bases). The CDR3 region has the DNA TGTGCCAGCAGCCCCCAAGGGGTGGGGGATACGCAGTATTTT. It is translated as CASSPQGVGDTQYF.